Here is one T cell receptor (beta chain) with its context. CDR3 size: 15 residues. The V gene's germline CDR1 is MRHNA and CDR2 SNTAGT. The V gene end was trimmed by 3 bases and the J gene end by 2 bases; junction bases not matched to a gene: 6. Authors' analysis steps: Nucleated cell counts were estimated from reference gene primer amplification. TCRdb keeps only in-frame clones here, not all; method: immunoSEQ multiplex PCR. V and J calls and clone size are as listed in that table; D and trimming were resolved from the DNA. The sample has 150,000 to 200,000 clones, around 88% seen once. The record originates from a study of blood T cell repertoires in COVID-19. Study in general: Samples taken during acute and convalescent COVID-19 were collected in the United States, Italy and Spain. PBMCs, B-cell-depleted T cells, or T cells were the source of the cDNA or gDNA that made up the material.

Sequences were obtained from peripheral blood. This clonotype was obtained from a human donor in a cohort sampled during active COVID-19. The chain joins TRBV6-4 to TRBJ1-2, with 7 bases fitting TRBD1. The CDR3, as DNA: TGTGCCAGCAGTGAGAGTTTAGGGGGCAACTATGGCTACACCTTC. Its protein product is CASSESLGGNYGYTF.